The T cell receptor (beta chain) described here comes from a study of shared clonotypes between healthy human individuals. The germline V gene has CDR1 SGHVS and CDR2 FNYEAQ. The CDR3 runs 14 residues. Trimming cost V 7 bases and J 3 bases, with 15 bases left between them. To note about this clone: This likely reflects a read error, since a far larger clone is one base away. The same CDR3 is also encoded by other DNA sequences in this sample.

The repertoire was sequenced with immunoSEQ multiplex PCR; TCRdb's copy has only in-frame clones and lacks some. The sample yields hundreds of thousands of clones, 73% seen once. Specimen: memory CD4+ T cells sorted from blood. Noted subset: CD45RA-negative fraction. J is TRBJ1-2 and V is TRBV7-6; D remains ambiguous. This clonotype originated in a woman in her 30s in good health. CDR3 protein: CASTPAPEDYGYTF. The CDR3 bases are TGTGCCAGCACCCCCGCCCCAGAGGACTATGGCTACACCTTC.